This TCR beta chain comes out of a study of blood T cell repertoires in COVID-19. Overall study: Spain, Italy and the United States supplied samples that represented acute and convalescent COVID-19.

In the original analysis: For nucleated cells, counts were estimated from reference gene primer amplification. Sequencing used immunoSEQ multiplex PCR; TCRdb keeps in-frame clones, though not all of them. That table furnishes V, J and clone size, whereas the DNA furnished D and trimming. This table has around 300,000 clones, about 93% appearing once. The CDR3 consists of 14 residues. V lost 4 bases and J lost 12, with 18 bases in between. Germline V gene data show CDR1 as LGHDT and CDR2 as YNNKEL (reference sequence). The J gene is TRBJ1-4, the V gene TRBV3-1 (or the pseudogene TRBV3-2), with D possibly being TRBD1 (6 bases). The sequencing input was peripheral blood. The clonotype comes from a woman aged 30 to 39 with COVID-19, enrolled during active disease. CDR3 nucleotides: TGTGCCAGCAGCCCTGGGGGCCGCTTGGGGCAACTGTTTTTT. This gives the protein CASSPGGRLGQLFF.